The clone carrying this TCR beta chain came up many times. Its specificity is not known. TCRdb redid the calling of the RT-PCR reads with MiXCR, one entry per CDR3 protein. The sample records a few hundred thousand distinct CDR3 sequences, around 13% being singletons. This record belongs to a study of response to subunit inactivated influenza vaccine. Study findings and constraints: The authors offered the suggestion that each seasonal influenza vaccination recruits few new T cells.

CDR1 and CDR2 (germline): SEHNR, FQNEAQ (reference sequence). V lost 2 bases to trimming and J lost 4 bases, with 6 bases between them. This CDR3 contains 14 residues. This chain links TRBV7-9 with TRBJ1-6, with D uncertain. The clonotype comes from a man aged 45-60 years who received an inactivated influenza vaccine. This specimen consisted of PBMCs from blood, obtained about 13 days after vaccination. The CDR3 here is CASSLWGYNSPLHF. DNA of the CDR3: TGTGCCAGCAGCTTATGGGGATATAATTCACCCCTCCACTTT.